This T cell receptor beta chain comes out of a study of cytomegalovirus exposure and HLA in healthy donors. The validation cohort, a group of 100 to 150 subjects, included the donors and was separate from the roughly 670-subject first cohort. Points from the study as a whole: A few CMV-associated chains proved CMV antigen-specific in vitro.

Comment on this clone: As yet, its antigen is unknown.

Sequencing used immunoSEQ multiplex PCR; TCRdb keeps in-frame clones, though not all of them. Seen here are about 82,000 clones, 85% to 95% observed once, and the top ten hold about 0.7%. This CDR3 spans 15 amino acids. After removal of 1 base from V and 1 base from J, the junction contained 0 bases not matched to a gene. The germline V gene encodes CDR1 SGHRS and CDR2 YFSETQ. The J gene is TRBJ2-2, the V gene TRBV5-1; 8 bases line up with TRBD2. The TCR sequence derives from a man aged 18 to 30 in good health and CMV-seronegative. The specimen was PBMCs. DNA for the CDR3: TGCGCCAGCAGCTTGCTAGCGGGGAACACCGGGGAGCTGTTTTTT. This codes for CASSLLAGNTGELFF.